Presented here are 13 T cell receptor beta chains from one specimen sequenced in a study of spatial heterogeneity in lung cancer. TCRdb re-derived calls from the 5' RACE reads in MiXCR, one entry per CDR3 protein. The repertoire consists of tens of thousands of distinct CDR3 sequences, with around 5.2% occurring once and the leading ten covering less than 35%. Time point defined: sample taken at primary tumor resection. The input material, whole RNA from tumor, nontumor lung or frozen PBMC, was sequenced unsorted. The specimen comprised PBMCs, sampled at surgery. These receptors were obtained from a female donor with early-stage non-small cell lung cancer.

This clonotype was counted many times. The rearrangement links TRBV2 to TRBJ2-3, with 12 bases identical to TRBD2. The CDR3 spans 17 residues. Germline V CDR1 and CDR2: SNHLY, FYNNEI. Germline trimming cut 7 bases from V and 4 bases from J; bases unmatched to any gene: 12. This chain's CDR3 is CASTPGLAGGRSDTQYF. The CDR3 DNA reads TGTGCCAGCACTCCGGGGCTAGCGGGAGGGCGATCAGATACGCAGTATTTT.

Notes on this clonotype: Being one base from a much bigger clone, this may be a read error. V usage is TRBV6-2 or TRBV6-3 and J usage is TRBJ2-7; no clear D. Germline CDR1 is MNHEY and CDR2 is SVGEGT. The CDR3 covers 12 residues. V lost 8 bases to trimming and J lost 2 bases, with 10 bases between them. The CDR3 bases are TGTGCCAGCCAGACTCAACCCTACGAGCAGTACTTC. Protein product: CASQTQPYEQYF.

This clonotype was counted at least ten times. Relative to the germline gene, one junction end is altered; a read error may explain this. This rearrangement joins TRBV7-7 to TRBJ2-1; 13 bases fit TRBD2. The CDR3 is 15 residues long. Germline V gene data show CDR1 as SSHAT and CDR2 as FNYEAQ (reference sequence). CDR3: CASSYGLAGDNEQFF. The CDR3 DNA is TGTGCTAGCAGCTATGGACTAGCGGGGGACAATGAGCAGTTCTTC.

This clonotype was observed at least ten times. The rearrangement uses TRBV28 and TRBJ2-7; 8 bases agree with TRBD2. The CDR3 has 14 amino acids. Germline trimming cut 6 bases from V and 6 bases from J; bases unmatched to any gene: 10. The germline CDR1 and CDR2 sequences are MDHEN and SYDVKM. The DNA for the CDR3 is TGTGCCAGCAGGGCGGGGGGCGCCTTCTCCGAGCAGTACTTC. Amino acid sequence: CASRAGGAFSEQYF.

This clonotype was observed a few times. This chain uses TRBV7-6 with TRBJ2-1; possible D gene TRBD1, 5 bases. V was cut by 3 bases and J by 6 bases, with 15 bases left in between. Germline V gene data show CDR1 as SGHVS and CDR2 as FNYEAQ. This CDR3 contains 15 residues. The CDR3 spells CASSLVLARANEQFF. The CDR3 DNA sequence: TGTGCCAGCAGCTTGGTTCTCGCCAGGGCCAATGAGCAGTTCTTC.

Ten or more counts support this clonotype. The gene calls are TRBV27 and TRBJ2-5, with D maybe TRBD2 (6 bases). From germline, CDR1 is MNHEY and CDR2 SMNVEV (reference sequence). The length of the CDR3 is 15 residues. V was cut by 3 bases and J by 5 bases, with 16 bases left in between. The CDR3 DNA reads TGTGCCAGCAGTTTCTTCTCGGGGGATAGGGAGACCCAGTACTTC. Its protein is CASSFFSGDRETQYF.

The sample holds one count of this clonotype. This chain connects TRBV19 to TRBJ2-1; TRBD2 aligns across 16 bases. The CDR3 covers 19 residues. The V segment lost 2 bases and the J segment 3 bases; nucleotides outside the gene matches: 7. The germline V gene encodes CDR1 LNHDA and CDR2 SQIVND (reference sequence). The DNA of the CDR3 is TGTGCCAGTAGTATAACCGGGACTAGCGGGAGGGGTTACTACAATGAGCAGTTCTTC. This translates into CASSITGTSGRGYYNEQFF.

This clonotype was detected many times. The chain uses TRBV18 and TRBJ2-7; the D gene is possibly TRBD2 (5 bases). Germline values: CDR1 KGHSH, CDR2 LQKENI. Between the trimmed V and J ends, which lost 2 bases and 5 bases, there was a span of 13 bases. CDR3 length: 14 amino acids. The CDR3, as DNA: TGTGCCAGCTCACCAAAGACCCGGCGGGACGAGCAGTACTTC. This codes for CASSPKTRRDEQYF.

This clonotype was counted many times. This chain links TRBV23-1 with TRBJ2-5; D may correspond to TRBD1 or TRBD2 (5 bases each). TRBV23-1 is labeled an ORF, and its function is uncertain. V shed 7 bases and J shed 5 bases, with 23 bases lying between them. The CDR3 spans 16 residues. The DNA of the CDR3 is TGCGCCAGCATCCGCACCGGGACGTTCAAAGGCGAGACCCAGTACTTC. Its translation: CASIRTGTFKGETQYF.

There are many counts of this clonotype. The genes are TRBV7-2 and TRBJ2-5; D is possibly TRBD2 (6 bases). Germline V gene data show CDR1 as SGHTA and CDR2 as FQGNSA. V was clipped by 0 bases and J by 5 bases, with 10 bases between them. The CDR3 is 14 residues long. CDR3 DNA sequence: TGTGCCAGCAGCTTAGCAGGAGGGCGGGAGACCCAGTACTTC. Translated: CASSLAGGRETQYF.

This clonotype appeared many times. The CDR3 reads CASSLTATLYGYTF. The CDR3 nucleotides are TGTGCCAGCAGCCTCACAGCAACACTTTATGGCTACACCTTC. The chain combines TRBV7-9 with TRBJ1-2, with D unclear. The germline V gene has CDR1 SEHNR and CDR2 FQNEAQ (reference sequence). The CDR3 totals 14 residues. V lost 5 bases, J lost 5 bases, and 15 bases lay in between.

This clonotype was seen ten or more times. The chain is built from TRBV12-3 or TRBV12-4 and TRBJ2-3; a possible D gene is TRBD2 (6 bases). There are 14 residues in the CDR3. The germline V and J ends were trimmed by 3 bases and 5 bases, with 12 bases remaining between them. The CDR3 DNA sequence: TGTGCCAGCAGTTTTGCCCTCGGGGGAGATACGCAGTATTTT. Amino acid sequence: CASSFALGGDTQYF.

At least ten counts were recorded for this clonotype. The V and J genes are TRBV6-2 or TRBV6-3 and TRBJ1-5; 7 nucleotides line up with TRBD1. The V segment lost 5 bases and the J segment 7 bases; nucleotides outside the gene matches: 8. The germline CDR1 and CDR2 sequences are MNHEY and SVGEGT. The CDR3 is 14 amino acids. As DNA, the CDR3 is TGTGCCAGCAGTCCCCAACAGGGGAGGCAGCCCCAGCATTTT. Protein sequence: CASSPQQGRQPQHF.